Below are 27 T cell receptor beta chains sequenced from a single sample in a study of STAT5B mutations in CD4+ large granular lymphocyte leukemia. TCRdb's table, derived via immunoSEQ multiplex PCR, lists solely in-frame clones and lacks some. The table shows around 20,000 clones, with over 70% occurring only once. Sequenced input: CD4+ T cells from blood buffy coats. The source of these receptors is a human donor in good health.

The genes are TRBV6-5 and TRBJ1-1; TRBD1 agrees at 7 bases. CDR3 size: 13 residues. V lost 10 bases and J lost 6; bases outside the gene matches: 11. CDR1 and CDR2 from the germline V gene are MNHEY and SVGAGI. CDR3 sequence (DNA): TGTGCCATCAGCCGAGGAGGGGGCTCTGAAGCTTTCTTT. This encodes CAISRGGGSEAFF.

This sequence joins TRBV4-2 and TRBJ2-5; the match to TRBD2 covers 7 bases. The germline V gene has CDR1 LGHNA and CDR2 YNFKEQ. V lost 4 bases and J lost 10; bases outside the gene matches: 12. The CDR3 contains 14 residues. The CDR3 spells CASSLVGGSSVQYF. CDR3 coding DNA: TGTGCCAGCAGCCTGGTGGGCGGGAGTAGTGTCCAGTACTTC.

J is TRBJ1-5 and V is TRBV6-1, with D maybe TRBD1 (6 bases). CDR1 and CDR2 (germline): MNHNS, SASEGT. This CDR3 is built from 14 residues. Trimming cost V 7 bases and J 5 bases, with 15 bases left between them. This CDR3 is CASKDRLGDQPQHF. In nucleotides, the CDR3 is TGTGCCAGCAAAGACAGGCTGGGGGATCAGCCCCAGCATTTT.

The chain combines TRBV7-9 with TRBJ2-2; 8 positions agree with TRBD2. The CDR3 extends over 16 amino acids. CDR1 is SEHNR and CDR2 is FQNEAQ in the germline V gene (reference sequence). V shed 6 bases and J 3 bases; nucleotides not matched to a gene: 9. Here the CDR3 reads CASSPITSGYTGELFF. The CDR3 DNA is TGTGCCAGCAGTCCAATTACTAGCGGATACACCGGGGAGCTGTTTTTT.

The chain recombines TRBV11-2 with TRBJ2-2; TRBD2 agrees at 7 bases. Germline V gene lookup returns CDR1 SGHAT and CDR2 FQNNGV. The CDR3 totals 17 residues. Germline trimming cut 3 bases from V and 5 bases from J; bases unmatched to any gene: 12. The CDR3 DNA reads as TGTGCCAGCAGCTTTAGTTACGGGACTACTAAAACCGGGGAGCTGTTTTTT. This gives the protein CASSFSYGTTKTGELFF.

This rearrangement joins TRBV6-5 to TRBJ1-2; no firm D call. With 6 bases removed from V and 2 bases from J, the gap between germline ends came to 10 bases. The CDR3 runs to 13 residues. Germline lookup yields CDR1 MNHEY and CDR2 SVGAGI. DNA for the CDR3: TGTGCCAGCAGCCCGCCCAGAAACTATGGCTACACCTTC. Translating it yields CASSPPRNYGYTF.

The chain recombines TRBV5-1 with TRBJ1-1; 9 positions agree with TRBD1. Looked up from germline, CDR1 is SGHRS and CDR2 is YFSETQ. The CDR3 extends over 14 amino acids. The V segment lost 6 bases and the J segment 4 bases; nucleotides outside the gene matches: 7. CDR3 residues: CASMTGGWGTEAFF. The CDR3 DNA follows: TGCGCCAGCATGACAGGGGGTTGGGGCACTGAAGCTTTCTTT.

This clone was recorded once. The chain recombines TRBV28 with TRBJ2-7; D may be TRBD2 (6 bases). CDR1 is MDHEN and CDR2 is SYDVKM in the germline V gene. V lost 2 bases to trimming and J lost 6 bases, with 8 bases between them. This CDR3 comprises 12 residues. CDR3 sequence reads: CASSLGGREQYF. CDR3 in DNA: TGTGCCAGCAGTTTAGGAGGGCGCGAGCAGTACTTC.

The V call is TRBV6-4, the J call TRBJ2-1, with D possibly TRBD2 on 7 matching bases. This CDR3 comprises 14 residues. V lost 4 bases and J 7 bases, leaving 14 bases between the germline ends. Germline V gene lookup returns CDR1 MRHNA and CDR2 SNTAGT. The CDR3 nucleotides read TGTGCCAGCAGTGGGGAGGGGGGCAAAAATGAGCAGTTCTTC. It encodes CASSGEGGKNEQFF.

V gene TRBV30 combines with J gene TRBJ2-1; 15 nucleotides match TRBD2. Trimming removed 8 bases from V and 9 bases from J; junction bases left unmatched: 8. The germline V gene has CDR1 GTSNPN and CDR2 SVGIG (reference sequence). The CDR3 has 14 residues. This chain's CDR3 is CAQSGLAGGREQFF. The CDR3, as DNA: TGTGCCCAATCCGGACTAGCGGGAGGGCGTGAGCAGTTCTTC.

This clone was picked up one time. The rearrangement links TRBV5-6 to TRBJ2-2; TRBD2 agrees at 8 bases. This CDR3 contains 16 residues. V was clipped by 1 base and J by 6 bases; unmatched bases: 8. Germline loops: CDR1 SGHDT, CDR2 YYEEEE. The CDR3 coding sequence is TGTGCCAGCAGCTTGCGCCCGGCGGGAGGTTCCGGGGAGCTGTTTTTT. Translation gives CASSLRPAGGSGELFF.

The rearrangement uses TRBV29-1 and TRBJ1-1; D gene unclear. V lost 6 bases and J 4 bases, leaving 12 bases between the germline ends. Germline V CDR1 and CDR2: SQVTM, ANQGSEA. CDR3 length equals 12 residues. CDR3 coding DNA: TGCAGCGTCCAGGACCTTATCACTGAAGCTTTCTTT. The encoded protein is CSVQDLITEAFF.

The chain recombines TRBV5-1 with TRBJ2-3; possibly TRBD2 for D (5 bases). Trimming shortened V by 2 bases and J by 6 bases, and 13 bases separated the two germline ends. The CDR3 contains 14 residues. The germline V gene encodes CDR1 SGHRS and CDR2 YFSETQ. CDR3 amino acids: CASSLGRGEDTQYF. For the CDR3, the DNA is TGCGCCAGCAGCTTAGGGAGAGGCGAGGATACGCAGTATTTT. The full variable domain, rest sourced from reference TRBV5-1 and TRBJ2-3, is KAGVTQTPRYLIKTRGQQVTLSCSPISGHRSVSWYQQTPGQGLQFLFEYFSETQRNKGNFPGRFSGRQFSNSRSEMNVSTLELGDSALYLCASSLGRGEDTQYFGPGTRLTVL.

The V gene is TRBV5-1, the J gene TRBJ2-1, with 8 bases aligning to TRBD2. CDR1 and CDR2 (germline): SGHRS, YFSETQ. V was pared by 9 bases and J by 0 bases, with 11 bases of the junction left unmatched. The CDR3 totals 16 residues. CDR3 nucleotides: TGCGCCACCAAAGGCGGTAGCGGGGACTCCTACAATGAGCAGTTCTTC. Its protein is CATKGGSGDSYNEQFF.

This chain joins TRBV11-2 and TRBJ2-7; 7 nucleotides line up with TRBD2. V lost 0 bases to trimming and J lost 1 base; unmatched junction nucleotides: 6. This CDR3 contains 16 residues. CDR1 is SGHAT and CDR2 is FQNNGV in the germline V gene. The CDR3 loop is CASSLDWAGESYEQYF. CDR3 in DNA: TGTGCCAGCAGCTTAGATTGGGCGGGGGAATCCTACGAGCAGTACTTC.

The chain's CDR3 is CASQFLGIQETQYF. Written as DNA, the CDR3 is TGTGCCAGTCAGTTTCTTGGGATCCAAGAGACCCAGTACTTC. The chain links TRBV28 to TRBJ2-5; D is unclear. The V gene lost 9 bases and the J gene lost 1 base, with 15 bases spanning the gap. CDR3 length: 14 residues. In germline, CDR1 is MDHEN, CDR2 SYDVKM.

The CDR3 DNA reads as TGTGCCAGCAGTCCCGGACAGGGGCAGAATCCTGGGGCCAACGTCCTGACTTTC. Translating it yields CASSPGQGQNPGANVLTF. The rearrangement links TRBV27 to TRBJ2-6, with TRBD1 matching over 9 bases. J was trimmed by 2 bases and V by 5 bases; bases with no gene match: 10. Germline V gene lookup returns CDR1 MNHEY and CDR2 SMNVEV (reference sequence). The CDR3 is 18 amino acids.

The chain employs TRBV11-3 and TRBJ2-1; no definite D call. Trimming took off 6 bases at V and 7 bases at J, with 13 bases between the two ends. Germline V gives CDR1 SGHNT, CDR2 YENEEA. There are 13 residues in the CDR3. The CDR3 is CASRVEFGNEQFF. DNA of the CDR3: TGTGCCAGCAGAGTAGAGTTCGGAAATGAGCAGTTCTTC.

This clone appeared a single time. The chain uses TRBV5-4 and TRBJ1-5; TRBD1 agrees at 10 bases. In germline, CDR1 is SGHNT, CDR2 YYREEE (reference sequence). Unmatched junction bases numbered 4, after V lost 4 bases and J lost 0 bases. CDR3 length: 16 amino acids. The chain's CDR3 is CASSPDRGTSNQPQHF. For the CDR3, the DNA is TGTGCCAGCAGCCCGGACAGGGGGACTAGCAATCAGCCCCAGCATTTT.

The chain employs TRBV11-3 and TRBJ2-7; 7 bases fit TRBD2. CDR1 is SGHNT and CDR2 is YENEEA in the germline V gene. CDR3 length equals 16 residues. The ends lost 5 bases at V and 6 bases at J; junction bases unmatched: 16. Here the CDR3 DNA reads TGTGCCAGCAGCCTGGGCGGACTAGGAACCTTGGGCGAGCAGTACTTC. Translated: CASSLGGLGTLGEQYF.

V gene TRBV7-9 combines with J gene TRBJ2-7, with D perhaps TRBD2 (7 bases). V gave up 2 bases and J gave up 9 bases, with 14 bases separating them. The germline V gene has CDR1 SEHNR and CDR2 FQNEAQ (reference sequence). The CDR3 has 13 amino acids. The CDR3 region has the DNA TGTGCCAGCAGCTTATGGGGGGGCGTGGGGCAGTACTTC. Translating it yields CASSLWGGVGQYF.

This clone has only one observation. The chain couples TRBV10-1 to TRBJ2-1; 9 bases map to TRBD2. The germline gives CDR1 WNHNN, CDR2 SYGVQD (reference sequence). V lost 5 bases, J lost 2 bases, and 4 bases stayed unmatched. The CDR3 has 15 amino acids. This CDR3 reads CASSSGLAAYNEQFF. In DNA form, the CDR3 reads TGCGCCAGCAGTTCGGGACTAGCCGCCTACAATGAGCAGTTCTTC.

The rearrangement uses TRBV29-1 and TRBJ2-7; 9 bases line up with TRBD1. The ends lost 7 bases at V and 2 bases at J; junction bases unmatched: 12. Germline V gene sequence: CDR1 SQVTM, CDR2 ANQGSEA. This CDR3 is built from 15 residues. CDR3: CSARGGTGRPYEQYF. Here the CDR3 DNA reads TGCAGCGCCCGGGGCGGGACAGGGAGACCCTACGAGCAGTACTTC.

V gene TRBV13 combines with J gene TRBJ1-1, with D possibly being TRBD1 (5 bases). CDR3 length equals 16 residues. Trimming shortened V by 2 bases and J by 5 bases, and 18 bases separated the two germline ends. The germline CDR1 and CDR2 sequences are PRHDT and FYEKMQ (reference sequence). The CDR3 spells CASSLFQGPPRTEAFF. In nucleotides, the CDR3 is TGTGCCAGCAGCTTATTCCAGGGTCCACCGAGGACTGAAGCTTTCTTT.

The CDR3, as DNA: TGTGCCAGCAAAACCCGGGACAGTCGGAACACTGAAGCTTTCTTT. As protein: CASKTRDSRNTEAFF. The rearrangement links TRBV6-1 to TRBJ1-1, with TRBD1 matching over 7 bases. Germline V CDR1 and CDR2: MNHNS, SASEGT. CDR3 length: 15 residues. V lost 7 bases, J lost 1 base, and 9 bases stayed unmatched.

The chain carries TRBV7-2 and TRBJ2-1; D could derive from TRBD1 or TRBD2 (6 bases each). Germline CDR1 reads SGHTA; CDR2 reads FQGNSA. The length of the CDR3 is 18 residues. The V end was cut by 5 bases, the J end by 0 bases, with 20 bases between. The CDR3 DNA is TGTGCCAGCAGCCCCCGGGGGACACGGTCAAGCTCCTACAATGAGCAGTTCTTC. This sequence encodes CASSPRGTRSSSYNEQFF. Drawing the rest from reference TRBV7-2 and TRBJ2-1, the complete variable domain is GAGVSQSPSNKVTEKGKDVELRCDPISGHTALYWYRQSLGQGLEFLIYFQGNSAPDKSGLPSDRFSAERTGGSVSTLTIQRTQQEDSAVYLCASSPRGTRSSSYNEQFFGPGTRLTVL.

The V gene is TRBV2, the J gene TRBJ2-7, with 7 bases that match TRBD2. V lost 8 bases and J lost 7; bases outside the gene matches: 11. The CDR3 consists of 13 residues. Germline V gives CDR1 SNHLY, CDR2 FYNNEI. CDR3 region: CASVLRGAGEQYF. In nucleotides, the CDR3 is TGTGCCAGCGTCCTGCGGGGAGCGGGAGAGCAGTACTTC.